The 21 T cell receptor beta chains below all came from one sample that was sequenced in a study of CD8 T cells in ankylosing spondylitis. Notes on the study in general: What appeared characteristic of ankylosing spondylitis blood was a TCR beta motif of 7 or 8 highly homologous variants.

Antigens for these TCRs are unknown. TCRdb reprocessed the 5' RACE reads via MiXCR and lists one record per CDR3 protein. The sample includes 700,000 to 1,000,000 distinct CDR3 sequences, over 9.5% seen only once; the top ten take 0.51%. The sample was blood, either unsorted or a sorted T cell fraction (not recorded which). The receptors were sampled from a male donor with ankylosing spondylitis.

The chain couples TRBV29-1 to TRBJ2-7; possible D gene TRBD2, 7 bases. Germline V gene data show CDR1 as SQVTM and CDR2 as ANQGSEA. V lost 4 bases and J lost 7, with 17 bases in between. The CDR3 loop spans 13 amino acids. CDR3 in DNA: TGCAGCGTTGGCGGGGGACAAGTCCGGGAGCAGTACTTC. Amino acids: CSVGGGQVREQYF.

The chain has TRBV7-9 and TRBJ1-4; D is uncertain. CDR1 and CDR2 (germline): SEHNR, FQNEAQ (reference sequence). The CDR3 loop spans 15 amino acids. Trimming removed 5 bases from V and 0 bases from J, with 10 bases in between. The CDR3 coding sequence is TGTGCCAGCAGCCCCCACCTAACAACTAATGAAAAACTGTTTTTT. Its protein product is CASSPHLTTNEKLFF.

This clonotype has at least ten counts. This sequence joins TRBV4-2 and TRBJ2-3; D is possibly TRBD2 (6 bases). V lost 6 bases and J lost 2, with 9 bases in between. The CDR3 has 13 residues. The V gene's germline CDR1 is LGHNA and CDR2 YNFKEQ. The CDR3 spells CASRLDYTDTQYF. DNA of the CDR3: TGTGCCAGCAGACTGGACTACACAGATACGCAGTATTTT.

The chain uses TRBV7-9 and TRBJ2-7; D uncertain. CDR1 is SEHNR and CDR2 is FQNEAQ in the germline V gene (reference sequence). With 2 bases removed from V and 1 base from J, the gap between germline ends came to 12 bases. The CDR3 has 15 residues. The chain's CDR3 is CASSLPPGRSYEQYF. Written as DNA, the CDR3 is TGTGCCAGCAGCTTACCCCCGGGCAGGTCCTACGAGCAGTACTTC.

The table lists this clonotype with a few counts. V and J are TRBV7-2 and TRBJ1-3; no reliable D call. Trimming took off 5 bases at V and 1 base at J, with 12 bases between the two ends. CDR1 and CDR2 from the germline V gene are SGHTA and FQGNSA. The CDR3 covers 15 residues. The CDR3 sequence is CASSPSAKSGNTIYF. Here the CDR3 DNA reads TGTGCCAGCAGCCCTAGCGCCAAATCTGGAAACACCATATATTTT. The full variable domain, in which reference TRBV7-2 and TRBJ1-3 provide the parts outside the CDR3, is GAGVSQSPSNKVTEKGKDVELRCDPISGHTALYWYRQSLGQGLEFLIYFQGNSAPDKSGLPSDRFSAERTGGSVSTLTIQRTQQEDSAVYLCASSPSAKSGNTIYFGEGSWLTVV.

Only a few counts were recorded for this clonotype. The chain has TRBV7-2 and TRBJ2-2, with 9 bases identical to TRBD1. The CDR3 covers 14 residues. Germline assignment: CDR1 SGHTA and CDR2 FQGNSA. J lost 7 bases, V lost 5 bases, and 5 bases had no gene match. CDR3 residues: CASSPGQGHGELFF. DNA of the CDR3: TGTGCCAGCAGCCCGGGACAGGGCCACGGGGAGCTGTTTTTT.

This clonotype has a handful of counts. This sequence joins TRBV9 and TRBJ1-4; D not resolved. The ends were cut back, 0 bases at V and 0 bases at J, with 6 bases in the middle. The CDR3 runs 15 residues. Germline V lookup: CDR1 SGDLS, CDR2 YYNGEE. The CDR3 reads CASSVGSTTNEKLFF. CDR3 nucleotides: TGTGCCAGCAGCGTAGGTTCTACAACTAATGAAAAACTGTTTTTT. The whole variable domain, remainder taken from reference TRBV9 and TRBJ1-4, is DSGVTQTPKHLITATGQRVTLRCSPRSGDLSVYWYQQSLDQGLQFLIQYYNGEERAKGNILERFSAQQFPDLHSELNLSSLELGDSALYFCASSVGSTTNEKLFFGSGTQLSVL.

The CDR3 bases are TGTGCCAGCAGCTTCCCCGGGAGCGGGACGAACAATGAGCAGTTCTTC. Translated, it gives CASSFPGSGTNNEQFF. The genes are TRBV7-2 and TRBJ2-1, with TRBD2 matching over 7 bases. CDR3 size: 16 residues. J gave up 5 bases and V 3 bases, and 10 bases lay outside the gene matches. Germline loops: CDR1 SGHTA, CDR2 FQGNSA.

The chain carries TRBV7-2 and TRBJ2-7; no reliable D call. The V gene lost 4 bases and the J gene lost 3 bases, with 10 bases spanning the gap. The CDR3 runs to 13 residues. The V gene's germline CDR1 is SGHTA and CDR2 FQGNSA. The CDR3 loop reads CASSWNPSYEQYF. CDR3 bases: TGTGCCAGCAGCTGGAACCCGAGCTACGAGCAGTACTTC. Full variable domain (outside the CDR3, taken from reference TRBV7-2 and TRBJ2-7): GAGVSQSPSNKVTEKGKDVELRCDPISGHTALYWYRQSLGQGLEFLIYFQGNSAPDKSGLPSDRFSAERTGGSVSTLTIQRTQQEDSAVYLCASSWNPSYEQYFGPGTRLTVT.

This chain's CDR3 is CASSLDPGFYETQYF. CDR3 DNA sequence: TGTGCCAGCAGCTTAGACCCAGGGTTTTACGAGACCCAGTACTTC. V is TRBV7-2 and J is TRBJ2-5, with D possibly being TRBD1 (5 bases). CDR1 is SGHTA, CDR2 FQGNSA, per germline. This CDR3 region has 15 residues. V lost 1 base, J lost 5 bases, and 14 bases lay in between. Full variable domain (remainder filled in from reference TRBV7-2 and TRBJ2-5): GAGVSQSPSNKVTEKGKDVELRCDPISGHTALYWYRQSLGQGLEFLIYFQGNSAPDKSGLPSDRFSAERTGGSVSTLTIQRTQQEDSAVYLCASSLDPGFYETQYFGPGTRLLVL.

This clonotype has more than one count but fewer than ten. The chain combines TRBV5-1 with TRBJ1-1; no firm D call. The CDR3 length is 15 residues. V dropped 0 bases and J dropped 4 bases, with 13 bases sitting between them. Germline CDR1 reads SGHRS; CDR2 reads YFSETQ. The CDR3 DNA sequence: TGCGCCAGCAGCTTGGCCCAGGAAGTCGGCACTGAAGCTTTCTTT. Its protein is CASSLAQEVGTEAFF.

Concerning this clonotype itself: Relative to the germline gene, one junction end is altered; a read error may explain this. The rearrangement joins TRBV5-4 to TRBJ2-5; tentative D call: TRBD1 (6 bases). In germline, CDR1 is SGHNT, CDR2 YYREEE (reference sequence). CDR3 size: 14 residues. The CDR3 is CACSLPQGQETQYF. CDR3 in DNA: TGTGCCTGCAGCCTGCCCCAGGGGCAAGAGACCCAGTACTTC.

This clonotype showed up just a few times. The CDR3 nucleotides read TGCAGTGCTTCTGGACTAGGAATTTCAGGGCCCTACGAGCAGTACTTC. Residues: CSASGLGISGPYEQYF. V and J are TRBV20-1 and TRBJ2-7; 7 bases align to TRBD2. The V segment lost 5 bases and the J segment 2 bases; nucleotides outside the gene matches: 15. This CDR3 has 16 amino acids. Germline V lookup: CDR1 DFQATT, CDR2 SNEGSKA (reference sequence).

This clonotype was observed a handful of times. The V and J genes are TRBV20-1 and TRBJ2-7; maybe TRBD1 (6 bases). This CDR3 region has 13 residues. The V and J ends lost 5 bases and 3 bases respectively, with 14 bases between them. CDR1 is DFQATT, CDR2 SNEGSKA, per germline (reference sequence). CDR3 residues: CSAEGTSNYEQYF. The CDR3, as DNA: TGCAGTGCTGAAGGGACATCTAACTACGAGCAGTACTTC.

This chain connects TRBV27 to TRBJ2-1; D remains unclear. Per the germline V gene, CDR1 is MNHEY and CDR2 is SMNVEV (reference sequence). Trimming took off 3 bases at V and 7 bases at J, with 10 bases between the two ends. This CDR3 is built from 13 residues. CDR3 nucleotides: TGTGCCAGCAGTTTGTCCCTAGTGAATGAGCAGTTCTTC. Translation gives CASSLSLVNEQFF.

A few counts support this clonotype. The V and J genes are TRBV6-5 and TRBJ1-2; no firm D call. Germline-derived CDR1 and CDR2 are MNHEY and SVGAGI. The V end was cut by 5 bases, the J end by 4 bases, with 11 bases between. The CDR3 contains 13 residues. CDR3 sequence: CASSNRARYGYTF. In DNA, the CDR3 is TGTGCCAGCAGTAACCGGGCCCGCTATGGCTACACCTTC.

This chain joins TRBV7-9 and TRBJ1-1; 8 bases fit TRBD1. With V trimmed by 4 bases and J by 8 bases, 3 bases remained unmatched. The CDR3 is 12 residues long. Germline CDR1 and CDR2: SEHNR and FQNEAQ (reference sequence). The CDR3 DNA follows: TGTGCCAGCAGCTGGGGACAGGCAGAAGCTTTCTTT. This translates into CASSWGQAEAFF.

This clonotype was counted a few times. The rearrangement joins TRBV11-3 to TRBJ2-1; TRBD1 matches 9 bases. The CDR3 runs to 15 residues. Per the germline V gene, CDR1 is SGHNT and CDR2 is YENEEA. The junction had 6 bases not matched to a gene; V was cut back by 2 bases and J by 7 bases. CDR3 DNA: TGTGCCAGCAGCTTAACCGGGACAGGGTGGAATGAGCAGTTCTTC. Translated: CASSLTGTGWNEQFF. Variable domain in full (rest from reference TRBV11-3 and TRBJ2-1): EAGVVQSPRYKIIEKKQPVAFWCNPISGHNTLYWYLQNLGQGPELLIRYENEEAVDDSQLPKDRFSAERLKGVDSTLKIQPAELGDSAVYLCASSLTGTGWNEQFFGPGTRLTVL.

The genes are TRBV6-2 or TRBV6-3 and TRBJ1-5; D is unresolved. In germline, CDR1 is MNHEY, CDR2 SVGEGT. Trimming removed 7 bases at V and 2 bases at J, with 15 bases between. The CDR3 covers 15 residues. CDR3 protein: CASTAFGRRNQPQHF. CDR3 nucleotide sequence: TGTGCCAGCACCGCCTTTGGTCGGCGCAATCAGCCCCAGCATTTT.

This clonotype has more than one count but fewer than ten. The rearrangement joins TRBV19 to TRBJ2-2; D is tentatively TRBD1 or TRBD2 (6 bases each). This CDR3 has 15 amino acids. Per the germline V gene, CDR1 is LNHDA and CDR2 is SQIVND (reference sequence). V was shortened by 4 bases and J by 3 bases, with 12 bases between the two germline ends. In DNA, the CDR3 is TGTGCCAGTAGTAGCGAAGGGGGGTACACCGGGGAGCTGTTTTTT. Its translation is CASSSEGGYTGELFF.

Concerning this clonotype itself: Being one base from a much bigger clone, this may be a read error. CDR3: CSASANSPLHF. The CDR3 DNA is TGCAGTGCTAGCGCGAATTCACCCCTCCACTTT. J is TRBJ1-6 and V is TRBV20-1; D unclear. Germline loops: CDR1 DFQATT, CDR2 SNEGSKA (reference sequence). The CDR3 length is 11 residues. Trimming left V 3 bases short and J 7 bases short, with 4 bases between.